Below, one T cell receptor beta chain is given with its context. The CDR3 has 13 residues. V shed 2 bases and J shed 2 bases, with 5 bases lying between them. In germline, CDR1 is SGHNT, CDR2 YENEEA. Some clones are missing from TCRdb's copy, which holds only in-frame ones; the method was immunoSEQ multiplex PCR. The repertoire includes over a million clones, roughly 98% of them detected once, and less than 0.55% sits in the top ten. The data stem from a study of shared clonotypes between healthy human individuals. The donor population consisted of healthy HIV-negative adults with no recent acute infections or vaccinations.

The sequencing sample was made of naive CD4+ T cells sorted from blood. Subset described: CD45RA+ positively selected. The receptor comes from a man aged 25-45 years in good health. V gene TRBV11-3 combines with J gene TRBJ2-3; D not certain. The CDR3 coding sequence is TGTGCCAGCAGCTTACTGTACACAGATACGCAGTATTTT. The encoded protein is CASSLLYTDTQYF.